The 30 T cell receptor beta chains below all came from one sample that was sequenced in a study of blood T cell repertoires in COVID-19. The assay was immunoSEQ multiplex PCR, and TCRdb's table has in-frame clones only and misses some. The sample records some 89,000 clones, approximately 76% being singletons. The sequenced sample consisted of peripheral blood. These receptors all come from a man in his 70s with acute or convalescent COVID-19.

The CDR3 sequence is CASSGRTGVDNSPLHF. The CDR3 DNA sequence: TGTGCCAGCAGTGGTAGGACAGGGGTGGATAATTCACCCCTCCACTTT. The chain recombines TRBV6-1 with TRBJ1-6; 9 nucleotides agree with TRBD1. Losses at the gene ends were 4 bases for V and 5 bases for J; bases not matched to a gene: 6. This CDR3 has 16 amino acids. The V gene's germline CDR1 is MNHNS and CDR2 SASEGT.

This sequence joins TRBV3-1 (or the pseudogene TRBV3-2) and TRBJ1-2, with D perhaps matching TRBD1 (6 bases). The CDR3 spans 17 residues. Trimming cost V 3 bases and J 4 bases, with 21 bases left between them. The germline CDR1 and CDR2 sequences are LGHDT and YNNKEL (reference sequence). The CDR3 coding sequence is TGTGCCAGCAGCCATGGCAGCGGGGGCTCCAGGGGCTATGGCTACACCTTC. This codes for CASSHGSGGSRGYGYTF.

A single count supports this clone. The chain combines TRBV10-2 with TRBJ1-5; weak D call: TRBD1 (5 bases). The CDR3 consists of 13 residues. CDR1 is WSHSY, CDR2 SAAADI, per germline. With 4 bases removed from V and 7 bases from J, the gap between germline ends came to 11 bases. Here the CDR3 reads CASSAWGEQPQHF. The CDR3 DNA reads TGCGCCAGCAGTGCCTGGGGCGAACAGCCCCAGCATTTT.

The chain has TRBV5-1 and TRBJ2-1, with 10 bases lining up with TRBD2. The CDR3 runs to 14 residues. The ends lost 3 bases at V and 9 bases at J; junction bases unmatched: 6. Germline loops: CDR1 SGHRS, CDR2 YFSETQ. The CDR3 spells CASSSAGGPFEQFF. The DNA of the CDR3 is TGCGCCAGCAGCTCAGCGGGAGGGCCGTTTGAGCAGTTCTTC. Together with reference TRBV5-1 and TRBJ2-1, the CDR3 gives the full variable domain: KAGVTQTPRYLIKTRGQQVTLSCSPISGHRSVSWYQQTPGQGLQFLFEYFSETQRNKGNFPGRFSGRQFSNSRSEMNVSTLELGDSALYLCASSSAGGPFEQFFGPGTRLTVL.

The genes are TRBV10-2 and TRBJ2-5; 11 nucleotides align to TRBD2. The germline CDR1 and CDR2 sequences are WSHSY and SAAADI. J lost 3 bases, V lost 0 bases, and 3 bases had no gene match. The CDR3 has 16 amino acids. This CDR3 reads CASSESLAGGEETQYF. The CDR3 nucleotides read TGCGCCAGCAGTGAGTCGCTAGCGGGGGGTGAAGAGACCCAGTACTTC.

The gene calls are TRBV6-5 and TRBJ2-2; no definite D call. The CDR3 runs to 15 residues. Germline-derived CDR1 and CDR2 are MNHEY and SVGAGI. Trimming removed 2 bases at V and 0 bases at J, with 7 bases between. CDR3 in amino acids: CASSYRRANTGELFF. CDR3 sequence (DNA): TGTGCCAGCAGTTACAGGAGAGCGAACACCGGGGAGCTGTTTTTT.

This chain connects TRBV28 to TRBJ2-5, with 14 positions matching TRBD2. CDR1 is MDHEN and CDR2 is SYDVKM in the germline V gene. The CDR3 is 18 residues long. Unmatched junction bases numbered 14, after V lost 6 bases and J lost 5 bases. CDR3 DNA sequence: TGTGCCAGCAGGGGACTAGCGGGGGCCGTCAGAGTCGGGGAGACCCAGTACTTC. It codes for CASRGLAGAVRVGETQYF.

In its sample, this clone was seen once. The CDR3 here is CASSIGQGLDYGYTF. The CDR3 nucleotides are TGTGCCAGCAGCATCGGACAGGGCCTCGACTATGGCTACACCTTC. The gene calls are TRBV13 and TRBJ1-2; 8 bases line up with TRBD1. The trim removed 5 bases at V and 3 bases at J, leaving 8 bases unmatched. This CDR3 has 15 amino acids. Germline V lookup: CDR1 PRHDT, CDR2 FYEKMQ (reference sequence).

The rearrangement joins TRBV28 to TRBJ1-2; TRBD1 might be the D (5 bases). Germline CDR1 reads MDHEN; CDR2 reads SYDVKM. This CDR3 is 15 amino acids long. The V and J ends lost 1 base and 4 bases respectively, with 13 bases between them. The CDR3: CASSLYPGPGYGYTF. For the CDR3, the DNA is TGTGCCAGCAGTTTATATCCAGGGCCTGGCTATGGCTACACCTTC.

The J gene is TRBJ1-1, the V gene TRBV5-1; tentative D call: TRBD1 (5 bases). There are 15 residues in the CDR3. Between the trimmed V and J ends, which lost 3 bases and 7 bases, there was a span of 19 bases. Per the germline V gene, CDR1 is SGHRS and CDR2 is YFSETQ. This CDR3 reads CASSSSVGDSDEAFF. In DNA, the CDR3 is TGCGCCAGCAGCTCAAGTGTAGGGGACTCGGATGAAGCTTTCTTT.

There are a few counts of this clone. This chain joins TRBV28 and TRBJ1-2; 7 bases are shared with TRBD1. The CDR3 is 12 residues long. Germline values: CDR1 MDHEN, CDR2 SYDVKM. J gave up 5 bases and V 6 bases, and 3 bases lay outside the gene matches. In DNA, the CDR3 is TGTGCCAGCAGCGGACAGGTGTATGGCTACACCTTC. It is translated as CASSGQVYGYTF.

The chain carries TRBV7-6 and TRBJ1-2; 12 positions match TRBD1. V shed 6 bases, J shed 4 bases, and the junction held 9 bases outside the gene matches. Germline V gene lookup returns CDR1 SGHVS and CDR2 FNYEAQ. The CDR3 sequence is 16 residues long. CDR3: CASSPGQGALGYGYTF. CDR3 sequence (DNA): TGTGCCAGCAGTCCGGGACAGGGGGCGCTCGGCTATGGCTACACCTTC.

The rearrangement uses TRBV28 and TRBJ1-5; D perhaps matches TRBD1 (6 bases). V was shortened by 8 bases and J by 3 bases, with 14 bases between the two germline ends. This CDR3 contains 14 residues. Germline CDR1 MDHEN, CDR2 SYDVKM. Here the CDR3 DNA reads TGTGCCAGCTTTCCCCAGGGGATCAATCAGCCCCAGCATTTT. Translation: CASFPQGINQPQHF.

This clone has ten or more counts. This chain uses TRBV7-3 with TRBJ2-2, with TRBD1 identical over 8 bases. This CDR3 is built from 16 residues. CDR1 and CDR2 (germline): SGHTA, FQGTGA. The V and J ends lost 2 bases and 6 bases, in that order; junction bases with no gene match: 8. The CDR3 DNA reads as TGTGCCAGCAGCTTACTCGGCCAGGGGGCAGCCGGGGAGCTGTTTTTT. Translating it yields CASSLLGQGAAGELFF.

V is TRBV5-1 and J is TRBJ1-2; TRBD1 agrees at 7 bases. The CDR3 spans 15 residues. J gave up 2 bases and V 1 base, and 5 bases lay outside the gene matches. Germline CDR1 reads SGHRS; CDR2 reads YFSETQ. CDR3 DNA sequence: TGCGCCAGCAGCTTGTCGGCCAGGGGGAACTATGGCTACACCTTC. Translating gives CASSLSARGNYGYTF.

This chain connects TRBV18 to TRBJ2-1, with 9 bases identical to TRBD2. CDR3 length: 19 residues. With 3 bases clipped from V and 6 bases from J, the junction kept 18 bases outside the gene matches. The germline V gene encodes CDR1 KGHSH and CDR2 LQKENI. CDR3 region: CASSPQPPHSRAGGNEQFF. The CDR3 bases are TGTGCCAGCTCACCTCAGCCCCCCCATTCCAGAGCGGGAGGCAATGAGCAGTTCTTC.

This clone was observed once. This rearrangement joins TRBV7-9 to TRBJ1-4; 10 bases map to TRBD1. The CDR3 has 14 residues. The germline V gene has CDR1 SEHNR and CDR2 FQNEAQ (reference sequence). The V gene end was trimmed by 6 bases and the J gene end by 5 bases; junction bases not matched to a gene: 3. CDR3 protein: CASRSGQGNEKLFF. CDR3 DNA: TGTGCCAGCAGATCGGGACAGGGGAATGAAAAACTGTTTTTT.

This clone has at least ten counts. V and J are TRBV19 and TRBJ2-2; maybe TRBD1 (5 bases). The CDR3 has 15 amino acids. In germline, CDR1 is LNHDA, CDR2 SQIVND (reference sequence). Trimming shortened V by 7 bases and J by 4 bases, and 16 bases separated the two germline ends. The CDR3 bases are TGTGCCAGTACGCAGGGTGGGTTGCGCACCGGGGAGCTGTTTTTT. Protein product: CASTQGGLRTGELFF.

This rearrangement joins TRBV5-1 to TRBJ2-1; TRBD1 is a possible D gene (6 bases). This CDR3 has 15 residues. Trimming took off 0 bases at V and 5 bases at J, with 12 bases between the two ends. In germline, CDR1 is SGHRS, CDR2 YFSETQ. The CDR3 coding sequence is TGCGCCAGCAGCTTGGTAGTGACAGGCCACAATGAGCAGTTCTTC. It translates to CASSLVVTGHNEQFF.

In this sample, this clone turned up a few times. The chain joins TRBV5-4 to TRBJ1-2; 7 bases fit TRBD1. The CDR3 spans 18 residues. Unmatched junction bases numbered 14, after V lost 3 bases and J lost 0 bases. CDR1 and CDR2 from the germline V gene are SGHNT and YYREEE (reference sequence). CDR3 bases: TGTGCCAGCAGCTCTGGACAGGCAAGGATAGGGGCTAACTATGGCTACACCTTC. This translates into CASSSGQARIGANYGYTF. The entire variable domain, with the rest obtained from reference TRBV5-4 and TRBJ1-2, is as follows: ETGVTQSPTHLIKTRGQQVTLRCSSQSGHNTVSWYQQALGQGPQFIFQYYREEENGRGNFPPRFSGLQFPNYSSELNVNALELDDSALYLCASSSGQARIGANYGYTFGSGTRLTVV.

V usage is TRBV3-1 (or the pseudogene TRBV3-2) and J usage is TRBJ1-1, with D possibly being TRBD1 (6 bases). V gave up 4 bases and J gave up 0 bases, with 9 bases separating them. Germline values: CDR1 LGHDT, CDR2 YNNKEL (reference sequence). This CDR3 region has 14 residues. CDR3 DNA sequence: TGTGCCAGCAGCCGAGGACAGCTGAACACTGAAGCTTTCTTT. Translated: CASSRGQLNTEAFF.

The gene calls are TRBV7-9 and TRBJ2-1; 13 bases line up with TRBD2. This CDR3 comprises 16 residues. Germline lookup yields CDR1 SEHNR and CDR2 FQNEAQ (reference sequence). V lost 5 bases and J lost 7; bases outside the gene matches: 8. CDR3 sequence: CASSPGLAGASNEQFF. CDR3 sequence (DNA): TGTGCCAGCAGCCCAGGACTAGCGGGAGCCTCGAATGAGCAGTTCTTC.

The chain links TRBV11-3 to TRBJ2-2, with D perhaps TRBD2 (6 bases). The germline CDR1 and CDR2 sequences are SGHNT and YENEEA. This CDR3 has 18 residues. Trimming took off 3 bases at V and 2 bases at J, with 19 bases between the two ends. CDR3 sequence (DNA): TGTGCCAGCAGCTTGCTCTCTCGGGCCGGGAGTAACACCGGGGAGCTGTTTTTT. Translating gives CASSLLSRAGSNTGELFF.

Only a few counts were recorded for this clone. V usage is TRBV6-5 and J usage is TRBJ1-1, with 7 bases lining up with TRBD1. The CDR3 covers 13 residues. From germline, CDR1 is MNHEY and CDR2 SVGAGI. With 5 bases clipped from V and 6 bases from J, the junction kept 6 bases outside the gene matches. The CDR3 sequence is CASSTGTEAEAFF. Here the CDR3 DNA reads TGTGCCAGCAGTACCGGGACAGAGGCTGAAGCTTTCTTT.

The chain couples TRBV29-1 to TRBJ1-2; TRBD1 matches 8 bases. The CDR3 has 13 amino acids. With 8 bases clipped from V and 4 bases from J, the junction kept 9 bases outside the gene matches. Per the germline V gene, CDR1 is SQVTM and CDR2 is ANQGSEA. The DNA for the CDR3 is TGCAGCTCCCGGGACAGGAGTCCCTATGGCTACACCTTC. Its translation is CSSRDRSPYGYTF.

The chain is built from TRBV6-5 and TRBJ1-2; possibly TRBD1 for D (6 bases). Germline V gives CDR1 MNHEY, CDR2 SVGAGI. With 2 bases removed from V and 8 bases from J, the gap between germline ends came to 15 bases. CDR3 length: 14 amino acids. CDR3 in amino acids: CASSYGQGMGGYTF. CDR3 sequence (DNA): TGTGCCAGCAGTTACGGGCAGGGGATGGGCGGCTACACCTTC.

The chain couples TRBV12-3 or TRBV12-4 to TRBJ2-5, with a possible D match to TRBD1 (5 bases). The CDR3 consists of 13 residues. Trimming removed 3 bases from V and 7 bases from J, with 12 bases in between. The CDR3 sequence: CASSLQGLGTQYF. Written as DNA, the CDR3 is TGTGCCAGCAGTTTGCAGGGATTGGGGACCCAGTACTTC.

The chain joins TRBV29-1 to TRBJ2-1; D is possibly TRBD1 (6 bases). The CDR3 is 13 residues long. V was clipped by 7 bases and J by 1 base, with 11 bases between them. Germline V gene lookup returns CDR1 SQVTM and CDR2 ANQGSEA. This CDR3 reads CSADSFSYNEQFF. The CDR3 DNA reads TGCAGCGCGGACAGTTTTTCCTACAATGAGCAGTTCTTC.

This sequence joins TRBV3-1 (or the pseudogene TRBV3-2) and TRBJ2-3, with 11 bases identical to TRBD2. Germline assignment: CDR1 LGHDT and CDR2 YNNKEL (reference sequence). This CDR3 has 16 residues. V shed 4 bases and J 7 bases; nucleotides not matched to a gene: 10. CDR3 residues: CASSLLTSGRKNTQYF. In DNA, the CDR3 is TGTGCCAGCAGCCTCCTCACTAGCGGGAGAAAAAATACGCAGTATTTT.

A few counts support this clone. Here the CDR3 reads CASSGTDYEQYF. The DNA for the CDR3 is TGTGCCAGCAGCGGGACTGACTACGAGCAGTACTTC. This chain joins TRBV9 and TRBJ2-7; a weak D match, TRBD2 (5 bases). CDR1 and CDR2 (germline): SGDLS, YYNGEE. CDR3 length equals 12 residues. Trimming shortened V by 3 bases and J by 3 bases, and 7 bases separated the two germline ends.